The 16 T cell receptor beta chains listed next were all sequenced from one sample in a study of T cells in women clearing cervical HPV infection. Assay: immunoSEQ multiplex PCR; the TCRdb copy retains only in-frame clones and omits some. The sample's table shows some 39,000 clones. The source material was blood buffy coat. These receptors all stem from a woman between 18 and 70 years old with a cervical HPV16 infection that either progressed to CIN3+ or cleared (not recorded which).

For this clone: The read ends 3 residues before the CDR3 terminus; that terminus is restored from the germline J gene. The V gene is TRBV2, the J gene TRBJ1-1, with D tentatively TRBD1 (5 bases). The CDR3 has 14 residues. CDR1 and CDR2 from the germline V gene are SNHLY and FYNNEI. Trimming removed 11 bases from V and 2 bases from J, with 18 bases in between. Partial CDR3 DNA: TGTGCCGGAAGACAGTACCAACTTAACACTGAA. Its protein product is CAGRQYQLNTE. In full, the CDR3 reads CAGRQYQLNTEAFF.

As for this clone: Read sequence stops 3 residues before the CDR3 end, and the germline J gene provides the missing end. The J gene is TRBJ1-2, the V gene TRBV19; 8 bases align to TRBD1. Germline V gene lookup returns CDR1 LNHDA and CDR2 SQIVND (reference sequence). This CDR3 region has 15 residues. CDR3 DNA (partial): TGTGCCAGTAGTTACTCAGGGGGCTCCTACAATGAC. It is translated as CASSYSGGSYND. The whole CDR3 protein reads CASSYSGGSYNDYTF.

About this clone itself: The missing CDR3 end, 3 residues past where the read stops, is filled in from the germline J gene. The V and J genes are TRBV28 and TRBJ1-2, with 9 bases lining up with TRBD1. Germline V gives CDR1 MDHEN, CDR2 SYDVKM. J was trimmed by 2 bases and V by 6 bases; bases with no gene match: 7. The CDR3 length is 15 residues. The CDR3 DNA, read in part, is TGTGCCAGCAGCCGGCGGGACAGGGAAAACTATGGC. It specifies CASSRRDRENYG. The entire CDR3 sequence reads CASSRRDRENYGYTF.

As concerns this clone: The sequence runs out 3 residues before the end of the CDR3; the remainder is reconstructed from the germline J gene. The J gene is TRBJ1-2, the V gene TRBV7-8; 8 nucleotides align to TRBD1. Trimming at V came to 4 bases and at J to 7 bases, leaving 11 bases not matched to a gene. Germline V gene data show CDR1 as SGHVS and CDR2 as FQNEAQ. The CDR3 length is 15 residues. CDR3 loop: CASSSHRQGALGYTF. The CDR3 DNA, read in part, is TGTGCCAGCAGCTCCCACCGCCAGGGGGCCCTTGGC.

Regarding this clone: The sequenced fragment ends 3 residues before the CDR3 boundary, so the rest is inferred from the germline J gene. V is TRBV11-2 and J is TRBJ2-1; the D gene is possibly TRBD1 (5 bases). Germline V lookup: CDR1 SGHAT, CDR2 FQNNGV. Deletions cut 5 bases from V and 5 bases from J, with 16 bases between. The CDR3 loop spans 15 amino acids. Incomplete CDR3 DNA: TGTGCCAGCAGCATTAGACAGAACCCCAACAATGAG. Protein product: CASSIRQNPNNE. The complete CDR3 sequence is CASSIRQNPNNEQFF.

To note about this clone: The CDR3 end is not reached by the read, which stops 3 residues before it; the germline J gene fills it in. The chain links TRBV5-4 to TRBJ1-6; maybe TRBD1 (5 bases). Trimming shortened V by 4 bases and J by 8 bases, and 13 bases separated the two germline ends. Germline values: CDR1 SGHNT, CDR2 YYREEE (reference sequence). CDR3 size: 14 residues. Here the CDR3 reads CASSAQGRDSPLHF. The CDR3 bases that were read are TGTGCCAGCAGCGCGCAGGGTAGGGATTCACCC.

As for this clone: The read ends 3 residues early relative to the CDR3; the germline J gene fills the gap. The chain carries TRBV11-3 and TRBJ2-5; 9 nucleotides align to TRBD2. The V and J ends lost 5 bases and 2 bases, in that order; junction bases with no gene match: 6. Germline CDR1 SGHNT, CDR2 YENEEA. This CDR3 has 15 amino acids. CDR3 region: CASSPSGRLQETQYF. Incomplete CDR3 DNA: TGTGCCAGCAGCCCCAGCGGGAGGCTACAAGAGACC.

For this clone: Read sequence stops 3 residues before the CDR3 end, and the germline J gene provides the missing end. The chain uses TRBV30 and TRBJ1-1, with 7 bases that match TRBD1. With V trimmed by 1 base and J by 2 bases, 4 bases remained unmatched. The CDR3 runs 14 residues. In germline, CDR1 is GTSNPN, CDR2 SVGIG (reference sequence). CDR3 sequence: CAWSGRGPNTEAFF. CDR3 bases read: TGTGCCTGGAGTGGGAGGGGGCCTAACACTGAA.

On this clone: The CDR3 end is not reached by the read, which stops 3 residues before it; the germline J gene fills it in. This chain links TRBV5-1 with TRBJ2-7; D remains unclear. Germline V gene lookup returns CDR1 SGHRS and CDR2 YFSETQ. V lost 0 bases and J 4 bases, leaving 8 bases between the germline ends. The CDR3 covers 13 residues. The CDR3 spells CASSLGAGYEQYF. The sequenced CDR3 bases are TGCGCCAGCAGCTTGGGGGCTGGGTACGAG.

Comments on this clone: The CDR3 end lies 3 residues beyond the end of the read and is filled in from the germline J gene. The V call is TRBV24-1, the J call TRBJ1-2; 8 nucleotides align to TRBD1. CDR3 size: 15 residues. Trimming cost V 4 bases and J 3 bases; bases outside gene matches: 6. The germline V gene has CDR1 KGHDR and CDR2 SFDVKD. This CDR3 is CATSDPSTGDYGYTF. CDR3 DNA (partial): TGTGCCACCAGTGACCCCTCGACAGGGGACTATGGC.

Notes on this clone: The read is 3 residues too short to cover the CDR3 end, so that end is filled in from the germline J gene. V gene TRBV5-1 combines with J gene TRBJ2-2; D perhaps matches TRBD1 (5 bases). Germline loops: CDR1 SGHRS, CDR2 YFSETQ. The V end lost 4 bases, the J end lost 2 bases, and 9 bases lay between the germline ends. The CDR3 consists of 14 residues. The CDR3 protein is CASSAQGNTGELFF. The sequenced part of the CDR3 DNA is TGCGCCAGCAGCGCCCAGGGTAACACCGGGGAG.

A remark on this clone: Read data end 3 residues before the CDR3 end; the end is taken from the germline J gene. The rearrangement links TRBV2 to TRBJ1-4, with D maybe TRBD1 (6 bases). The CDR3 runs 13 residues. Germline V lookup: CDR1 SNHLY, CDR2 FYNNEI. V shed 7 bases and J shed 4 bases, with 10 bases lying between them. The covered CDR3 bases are TGTGCCAGCACGGGAGGGGGTAATGAAAAA. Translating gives CASTGGGNEK. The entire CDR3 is CASTGGGNEKLFF.

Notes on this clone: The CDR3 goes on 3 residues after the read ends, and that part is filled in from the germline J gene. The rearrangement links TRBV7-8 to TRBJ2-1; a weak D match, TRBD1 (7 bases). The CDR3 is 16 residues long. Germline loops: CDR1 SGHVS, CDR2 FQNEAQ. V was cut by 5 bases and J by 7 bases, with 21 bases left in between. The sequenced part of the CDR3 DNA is TGTGCCAGCAGCCCCATCGACAGGGAGGTTTGGAATGAG. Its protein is CASSPIDREVWNE. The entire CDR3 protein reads CASSPIDREVWNEQFF.

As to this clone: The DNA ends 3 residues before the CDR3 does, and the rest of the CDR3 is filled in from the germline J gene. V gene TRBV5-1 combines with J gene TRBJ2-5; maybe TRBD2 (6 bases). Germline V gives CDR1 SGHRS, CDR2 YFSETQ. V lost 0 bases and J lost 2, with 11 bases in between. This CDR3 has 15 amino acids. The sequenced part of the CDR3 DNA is TGCGCCAGCAGCTTGGAGGCTAGCGTACAAGAGACC. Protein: CASSLEASVQET. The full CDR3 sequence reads CASSLEASVQETQYF.

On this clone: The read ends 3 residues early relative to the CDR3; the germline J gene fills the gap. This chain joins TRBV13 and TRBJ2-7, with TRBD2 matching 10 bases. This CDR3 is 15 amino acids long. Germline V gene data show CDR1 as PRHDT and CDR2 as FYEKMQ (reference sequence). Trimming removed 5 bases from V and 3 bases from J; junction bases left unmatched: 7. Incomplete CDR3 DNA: TGTGCCAGCAGCAGCCAGCGGGAGGGCCTCTACGAG. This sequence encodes CASSSQREGLYE. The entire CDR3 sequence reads CASSSQREGLYEQYF.

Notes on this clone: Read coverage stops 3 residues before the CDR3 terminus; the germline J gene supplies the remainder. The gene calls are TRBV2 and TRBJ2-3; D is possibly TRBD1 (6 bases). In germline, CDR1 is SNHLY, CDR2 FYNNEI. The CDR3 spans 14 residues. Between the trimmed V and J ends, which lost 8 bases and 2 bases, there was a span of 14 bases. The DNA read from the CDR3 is TGTGCCAGCGAAAAACAGGGATCCACAGATACG. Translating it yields CASEKQGSTDT. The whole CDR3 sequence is CASEKQGSTDTQYF.